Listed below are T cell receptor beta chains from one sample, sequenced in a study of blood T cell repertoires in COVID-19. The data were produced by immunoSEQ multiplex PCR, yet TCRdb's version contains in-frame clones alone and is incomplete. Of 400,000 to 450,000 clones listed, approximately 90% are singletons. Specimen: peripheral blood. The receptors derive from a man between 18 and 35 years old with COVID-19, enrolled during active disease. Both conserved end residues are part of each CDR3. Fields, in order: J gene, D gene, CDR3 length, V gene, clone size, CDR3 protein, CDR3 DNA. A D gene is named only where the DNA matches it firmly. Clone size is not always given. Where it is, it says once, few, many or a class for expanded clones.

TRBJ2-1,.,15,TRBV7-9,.,CASSSWDSTGNEQFF,TGTGCCAGCAGCTCCTGGGACTCAACGGGAAATGAGCAGTTCTTC
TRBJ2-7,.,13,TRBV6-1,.,CASSEAGIYEQYF,TGTGCCAGCAGTGAGGCGGGCATATACGAGCAGTACTTC
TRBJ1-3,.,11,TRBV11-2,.,CASSFLHTIYF,TGTGCCAGCAGCTTTCTACACACCATATATTTT
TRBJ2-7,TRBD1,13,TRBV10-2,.,CASTPTGSYEQYF,TGCGCCAGCACTCCGACAGGGTCCTACGAGCAGTACTTC
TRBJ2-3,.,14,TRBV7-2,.,CASSLVGSTDTQYF,TGTGCCAGCAGCTTGGTCGGGAGCACAGATACGCAGTATTTT
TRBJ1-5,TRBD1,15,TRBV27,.,CASSLSRGHNQPQHF,TGTGCCAGCAGTTTGTCCAGGGGGCACAATCAGCCCCAGCATTTT
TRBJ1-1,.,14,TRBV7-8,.,CASSFSGANTEAFF,TGTGCCAGCAGCTTTTCAGGGGCGAACACTGAAGCTTTCTTT
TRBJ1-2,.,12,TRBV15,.,CATSIDTYGYTF,TGTGCCACCAGCATCGACACTTATGGCTACACCTTC
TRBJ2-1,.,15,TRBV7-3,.,CASSLNSVSYNEQFF,TGTGCCAGCAGCTTAAATTCGGTCTCCTACAATGAGCAGTTCTTC
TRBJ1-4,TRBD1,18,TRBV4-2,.,CASSLKMGTGATNEKLFF,TGTGCCAGCAGCCTGAAAATGGGGACAGGTGCAACTAATGAAAAACTGTTTTTT
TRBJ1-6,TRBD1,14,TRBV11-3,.,CASSLARGHSPLHF,TGTGCCAGCAGCTTAGCCAGGGGGCATTCACCCCTCCACTTT
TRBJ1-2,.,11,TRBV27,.,CASHPGEGYTF,TGTGCCAGCCACCCCGGGGAAGGCTACACCTTC
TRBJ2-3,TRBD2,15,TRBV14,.,CASSQERGVRDTQYF,TGTGCCAGCAGCCAAGAGCGGGGGGTGCGGGATACGCAGTATTTT
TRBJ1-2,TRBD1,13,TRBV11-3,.,CASSLTTGDGYTF,TGTGCCAGCAGCTTAACAACAGGGGATGGCTACACCTTC
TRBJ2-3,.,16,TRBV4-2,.,CASSQDRGASTDTQYF,TGTGCCAGCAGCCAAGATCGGGGGGCAAGCACAGATACGCAGTATTTT
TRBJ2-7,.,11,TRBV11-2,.,CASSPSYEQYF,TGTGCCAGCAGCCCGTCCTACGAGCAGTACTTC
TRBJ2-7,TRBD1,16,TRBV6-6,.,CASSYSGQGKGYEQYF,TGTGCCAGCAGTTACTCGGGACAGGGGAAGGGGTACGAGCAGTACTTC
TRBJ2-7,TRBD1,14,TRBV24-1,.,CATSDLRTGNEQYF,TGTGCCACCAGTGATTTAAGGACAGGTAACGAGCAGTACTTC
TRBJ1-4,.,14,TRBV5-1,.,CASSLEGVNEKLFF,TGCGCCAGCAGCTTGGAAGGGGTGAATGAAAAACTGTTTTTT
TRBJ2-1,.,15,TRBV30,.,CAWSVAVVGYNEQFF,TGTGCCTGGAGTGTGGCGGTCGTAGGTTACAATGAGCAGTTCTTC
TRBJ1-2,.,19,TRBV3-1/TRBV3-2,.,CASSQVYLTPRTQNYGYTF,TGTGCCAGCAGCCAAGTTTACTTGACACCCCGAACCCAGAACTATGGCTACACCTTC
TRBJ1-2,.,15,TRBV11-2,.,CASSLMAGTNYGYTF,TGTGCCAGCAGCTTAATGGCGGGAACTAACTATGGCTACACCTTC
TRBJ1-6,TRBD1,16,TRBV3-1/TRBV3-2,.,CASSQEWTGADSPLHF,TGTGCCAGCAGCCAAGAATGGACAGGGGCCGATTCACCCCTCCACTTT
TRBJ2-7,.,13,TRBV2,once,CASSDQFSYEQYF,TGTGCCAGCAGTGATCAGTTCTCCTACGAGCAGTACTTC
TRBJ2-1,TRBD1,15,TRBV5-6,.,CASSEGQDSYNEQFF,TGTGCCAGCAGCGAGGGACAGGACTCCTACAATGAGCAGTTCTTC